The rows below give T cell receptor beta chains drawn from one sample of a study of blood T cell repertoires in COVID-19. Repertoires were generated with immunoSEQ multiplex PCR, while TCRdb's copy carries only in-frame clones and drops some. The sample has about 160,000 clones; 70% to 80% are singletons. Sequences were obtained from peripheral blood. Source of these receptors: a man aged 55 to 69 with acute or convalescent COVID-19. Each CDR3 is given with its conserved first and last residue. The D gene is left open where the match is weak. Clone size is shown for a subset of rows, as once, few, many or a class of expanded clone.

D: -
J: TRBJ1-2
length: 12
size: once
V: TRBV12-3/TRBV12-4
DNA: TGTGCCAGCAGGAGATTTAACTATGGCTACACCTTC
CDR3: CASRRFNYGYTF

D: -
J: TRBJ1-5
length: 12
size: few
V: TRBV7-8
DNA: TGTGCCAGCAGCTCAACCGGGTCGACCAGAGATTTT
CDR3: CASSSTGSTRDF

D: -
J: TRBJ2-7
length: 15
size: -
V: TRBV6-5
DNA: TGTGCCAGCAGTTACGGGGCAGGAGGGAGCTACGAGCAGTACTTC
CDR3: CASSYGAGGSYEQYF

D: -
J: TRBJ2-1
length: 14
size: -
V: TRBV9
DNA: TGTGCCAGCAGCGTAGCCGGGACCTACAATGAGCAGTTCTTC
CDR3: CASSVAGTYNEQFF

D: TRBD1
J: TRBJ1-5
length: 14
size: -
V: TRBV2
DNA: TGTGCCAGCAGGGGACAGGGGGCTAATCAGCCCCAGCATTTT
CDR3: CASRGQGANQPQHF

D: -
J: TRBJ1-6
length: 14
size: -
V: TRBV2
DNA: TGTGCCAGCAGTAAGACAGAAGAGAATTCACCCCTCCACTTT
CDR3: CASSKTEENSPLHF

D: -
J: TRBJ1-1
length: 13
size: few
V: TRBV29-1
DNA: TGCAGCGTTACGCAGGGCTCGAACACTGAAGCTTTCTTT
CDR3: CSVTQGSNTEAFF

D: -
J: TRBJ1-1
length: 14
size: -
V: TRBV6-5
DNA: TGTGCCAGCAGAAAGACAGGATTGAACACTGAAGCTTTCTTT
CDR3: CASRKTGLNTEAFF

D: TRBD1
J: TRBJ1-6
length: 14
size: -
V: TRBV7-9
DNA: TGTGCCAGCAGCGGGACAGTCGGAAATTCACCCCTCCACTTT
CDR3: CASSGTVGNSPLHF

D: TRBD1
J: TRBJ1-2
length: 13
size: -
V: TRBV10-3
DNA: TGTGCCATCAGGGGGGACAGGGAGGAGGACTACACCTTC
CDR3: CAIRGDREEDYTF

D: -
J: TRBJ1-1
length: 15
size: few
V: TRBV7-9
DNA: TGTGCCATTCTGGGGGAGGGGAGTCGAGGCACTGAAGCTTTCTTT
CDR3: CAILGEGSRGTEAFF

D: TRBD2
J: TRBJ2-3
length: 15
size: -
V: TRBV5-1
DNA: TGCGCCAGCAGCTTGGCCGGGAGGAGCACAGATACGCAGTATTTT
CDR3: CASSLAGRSTDTQYF

D: -
J: TRBJ1-6
length: 15
size: -
V: TRBV3-1/TRBV3-2
DNA: TGTGCCAGCAGCCAAGGGACGGAGGGGCATTCACCCCTCCACTTT
CDR3: CASSQGTEGHSPLHF

D: TRBD1
J: TRBJ2-5
length: 17
size: -
V: TRBV19
DNA: TGTGCCAGTAGTAGCCCCGGGGACAGTATGGGGAAAGAGACCCAGTACTTC
CDR3: CASSSPGDSMGKETQYF

D: TRBD1
J: TRBJ1-2
length: 15
size: -
V: TRBV4-1
DNA: TGCGCCAGCAGCCCGGACAGGTTTACTCTGTCTGGCTACACCTTC
CDR3: CASSPDRFTLSGYTF

D: -
J: TRBJ1-4
length: 13
size: once
V: TRBV30
DNA: TGTGCCTGGAGTTGGCCAACTAATGAAAAACTGTTTTTT
CDR3: CAWSWPTNEKLFF

D: -
J: TRBJ1-1
length: 15
size: -
V: TRBV3-1/TRBV3-2
DNA: TGTGCCAGCAGCCCACCCGTAACCGGGGTCTTGGAAGCTTTCTTT
CDR3: CASSPPVTGVLEAFF

D: -
J: TRBJ1-5
length: 14
size: -
V: TRBV3-1/TRBV3-2
DNA: TGTGCCAGCAGCCAGGGGGGGGCTGGTCAGCCCCAGCATTTT
CDR3: CASSQGGAGQPQHF

D: -
J: TRBJ2-1
length: 14
size: -
V: TRBV14
DNA: TGTGCCAGCAGCCAAGAATGGAGGGAGAATGAGCAGTTCTTC
CDR3: CASSQEWRENEQFF

D: -
J: TRBJ1-4
length: 12
size: -
V: TRBV4-2
DNA: TGTGCCAGCAGCCAATACGGAGGAAAACTGTTTTTT
CDR3: CASSQYGGKLFF

D: TRBD2
J: TRBJ2-1
length: 13
size: -
V: TRBV18
DNA: TGTGCCAGCTCACCAGGAGGGAGGGATGAGCAGTTCTTC
CDR3: CASSPGGRDEQFF

D: -
J: TRBJ1-2
length: 12
size: once
V: TRBV6-2/TRBV6-3
DNA: TGTGCCAGCAGTTACGAAGGGGGAGGCTACACCTTC
CDR3: CASSYEGGGYTF

D: -
J: TRBJ1-1
length: 13
size: -
V: TRBV7-3
DNA: TGTGCCAGCAGGGGCCAACCCGACACTGAAGCTTTCTTT
CDR3: CASRGQPDTEAFF

D: -
J: TRBJ1-1
length: 13
size: -
V: TRBV6-5
DNA: TGTGCCAGCATTTCCAAGGAGGGGCTTGAAGCTTTCTTT
CDR3: CASISKEGLEAFF

D: TRBD2
J: TRBJ2-7
length: 15
size: -
V: TRBV9
DNA: TGTGCCAGCAGCGAGCAAGGGACTAGCGGGGTCGAGCAGTACTTC
CDR3: CASSEQGTSGVEQYF

D: -
J: TRBJ1-2
length: 12
size: -
V: TRBV5-6
DNA: TGTGCCAGCAGCCGACAGATCTATGGCTACACCTTC
CDR3: CASSRQIYGYTF

D: -
J: TRBJ2-5
length: 13
size: -
V: TRBV15
DNA: TGTGCCACCAGCAGAGCGGCAGGGGAGACCCAGTACTTC
CDR3: CATSRAAGETQYF

D: TRBD1
J: TRBJ1-2
length: 14
size: -
V: TRBV2
DNA: TGTGCCAGCAGATCGACAGGGGGAAACTATGGCTACACCTTC
CDR3: CASRSTGGNYGYTF

D: TRBD2
J: TRBJ2-7
length: 16
size: -
V: TRBV4-3
DNA: TGCGCCAGCAGCCAAGATTTTCGGGGGGGCCACGACGAGCAGTACTTC
CDR3: CASSQDFRGGHDEQYF

D: -
J: TRBJ2-7
length: 12
size: -
V: TRBV6-5
DNA: TGTGCCAGCAGGCAGGGGTACTACGAGCAGTACTTC
CDR3: CASRQGYYEQYF

D: -
J: TRBJ1-1
length: 13
size: few
V: TRBV5-1
DNA: TGCGCCAGCAGCCAGGGCCGCCGGGTTCAAGCTTTCTTT
CDR3: CASSQGRRVQAFF

D: TRBD1
J: TRBJ1-2
length: 13
size: -
V: TRBV6-5
DNA: TGTGCCAGCAGTTTAGACAGGGACAGGGGCTACACCTTC
CDR3: CASSLDRDRGYTF

D: -
J: TRBJ2-7
length: 12
size: -
V: TRBV6-2/TRBV6-3
DNA: TGTGCCAGCAGCCTCGACACCTACGAGCAGTACTTC
CDR3: CASSLDTYEQYF

D: -
J: TRBJ1-2
length: 13
size: -
V: TRBV16
DNA: TGTGCCAGCAGCCAGGGCCGAAACTATGGCTACACCTTC
CDR3: CASSQGRNYGYTF

D: TRBD2
J: TRBJ2-7
length: 15
size: -
V: TRBV25-1
DNA: TGTGCCAGCAGTGGCCGACTAGCGGGGGACTACGAGCAGTACTTC
CDR3: CASSGRLAGDYEQYF

D: -
J: TRBJ2-7
length: 12
size: -
V: TRBV5-1
DNA: TGCGCCAGCAGCTTGGGCGCCTACGAGCAGTACTTC
CDR3: CASSLGAYEQYF

D: -
J: TRBJ2-5
length: 13
size: -
V: TRBV2
DNA: TGTGCCAGCGAAACAGGGAGCCAGGAGACCCAGTACTTC
CDR3: CASETGSQETQYF

D: -
J: TRBJ2-1
length: 14
size: -
V: TRBV4-3
DNA: TGCGCCAGCAGCCAAGATGTGTCATACAATGAGCAGTTCTTC
CDR3: CASSQDVSYNEQFF

D: -
J: TRBJ1-1
length: 13
size: -
V: TRBV12-3/TRBV12-4
DNA: TGTGCCAGCAGCCTATCCGGGGGGACTGAAGCTTTCTTT
CDR3: CASSLSGGTEAFF

D: TRBD1
J: TRBJ1-6
length: 14
size: -
V: TRBV6-5
DNA: TGTGCCAGCAGTTACTCTGACAGGGGTTCACCCCTCCACTTT
CDR3: CASSYSDRGSPLHF

D: TRBD1
J: TRBJ1-5
length: 14
size: -
V: TRBV5-6
DNA: TGTGCCAGCACCACCGGGACAGGGTTGCAGCCCCAGCATTTT
CDR3: CASTTGTGLQPQHF

D: -
J: TRBJ1-4
length: 14
size: -
V: TRBV19
DNA: TGTGCCAGTAGTATTGGAGGGGCTGGAGAAAAACTGTTTTTT
CDR3: CASSIGGAGEKLFF

D: -
J: TRBJ1-2
length: 14
size: -
V: TRBV2
DNA: TGTGCCAGCACCCGGACAGAAATGGACTATGGCTACACCTTC
CDR3: CASTRTEMDYGYTF

D: -
J: TRBJ2-3
length: 14
size: -
V: TRBV3-1/TRBV3-2
DNA: TGTGCCAGCACGCAGGGTACCAGCACAGATACGCAGTATTTT
CDR3: CASTQGTSTDTQYF

D: -
J: TRBJ1-6
length: 15
size: -
V: TRBV3-1/TRBV3-2
DNA: TGTGCCAGCAGCTCCCTGATACAGCTTAATTCACCCCTCCACTTT
CDR3: CASSSLIQLNSPLHF

D: -
J: TRBJ1-6
length: 15
size: -
V: TRBV5-4
DNA: TGTGCCAGCAGCGCCGGACGGGGAGTAAATTCACCCCTCCACTTT
CDR3: CASSAGRGVNSPLHF

D: -
J: TRBJ1-2
length: 15
size: once
V: TRBV19
DNA: TGTGCCAGTAGTAGGGGGGACTTCGGCAACTATGGCTACACCTTC
CDR3: CASSRGDFGNYGYTF

D: -
J: TRBJ2-2
length: 14
size: -
V: TRBV6-1
DNA: TGTGCCAGCAGTGAAACTCTTACGGGCGGGGAGCTGTTTTTT
CDR3: CASSETLTGGELFF

D: TRBD2
J: TRBJ2-1
length: 13
size: -
V: TRBV25-1
DNA: TGTGCCAGCACTACTTTTGGGGGGGGTGAGCAGTTCTTC
CDR3: CASTTFGGGEQFF

D: TRBD1
J: TRBJ2-5
length: 13
size: -
V: TRBV13
DNA: TGTGCCAGCAGCTGGGGGACAGAAGAGACCCAGTACTTC
CDR3: CASSWGTEETQYF

D: TRBD2
J: TRBJ2-1
length: 20
size: -
V: TRBV3-1/TRBV3-2
DNA: TGTGCCAGCAGCCAAGCGGATGTCTCTTGGTCTAGCGGGCTTTACAATGAGCAGTTCTTC
CDR3: CASSQADVSWSSGLYNEQFF

D: -
J: TRBJ1-5
length: 18
size: -
V: TRBV7-7
DNA: TGTGCCAGCAGCAATTTCGCGGCTCGGAGGCCAGGAGATCAGCCCCAGCATTTT
CDR3: CASSNFAARRPGDQPQHF